This is a list of T cell receptor beta chains from one sample in a study of blood T cell repertoires in COVID-19. The method was immunoSEQ multiplex PCR; TCRdb's version includes in-frame clones alone and lacks a portion of them. The sample yields a few hundred thousand clones, around 88% seen once. The sample consisted of peripheral blood. All receptors come from a woman between 25 and 40 years old who had recovered from COVID-19. CDR3s include the opening cysteine and the closing phenylalanine or tryptophan.

v_call: TRBV27; j_call: TRBJ2-5; cdr3_aa: CASSLSLVGGAETQYF
v_call: TRBV4-3; j_call: TRBJ1-1; cdr3_aa: CASSHFGTGDLNTEAFF
v_call: TRBV7-6; j_call: TRBJ1-1; cdr3_aa: CASSVYNEAFF
v_call: TRBV18; j_call: TRBJ1-5; cdr3_aa: CASSPTGGGQPQHF
v_call: TRBV4-1; j_call: TRBJ2-3; cdr3_aa: CASDEGGAGIDTQYF
v_call: TRBV28; j_call: TRBJ2-2; cdr3_aa: CASSLSGGLNTGELFF
v_call: TRBV6-8; j_call: TRBJ2-5; cdr3_aa: CASSARGKTQYF
v_call: TRBV5-1; j_call: TRBJ2-5; cdr3_aa: CASSLGQGETQYF
v_call: TRBV28; j_call: TRBJ2-3; cdr3_aa: CASRRTGIQTQYF
v_call: TRBV19; j_call: TRBJ1-1; cdr3_aa: CASILRGTEAFF
v_call: TRBV7-8; j_call: TRBJ2-3; cdr3_aa: CASSLGRGVTDTQYF
v_call: TRBV7-2; j_call: TRBJ1-2; cdr3_aa: CASSPVALYGYTF